This TCR beta chain is from a study of T cells after yellow fever vaccination. Broader study findings: At under 97% for CD4 and around 91% for CD8, most primary-vaccination clones showed up again after the booster.

A universal primer site and UMIs were added as TCR cDNA was made by 5'RACE template switching. Each CDR3 protein is one row after TCRdb ran MiXCR on the 5' RACE reads. The table lists about 300,000 distinct CDR3 sequences, around 8.6% of them singletons, with approximately 3.5% in the top ten. This clonotype was recorded many times. The antigen is undetermined. The CDR3 is 15 residues long. Germline assignment: CDR1 SGHRS and CDR2 YFSETQ. Losses at the gene ends were 4 bases for V and 5 bases for J; bases not matched to a gene: 11. This sample comprised CD4+ T cells sorted from PBMCs, obtained 5 days after the yellow fever booster vaccination. V usage is TRBV5-1 and J usage is TRBJ2-5; TRBD2 matches 7 bases. The clonotype was recovered from a man in his late teens or twenties who received the YFV17D yellow fever vaccine. The CDR3, as DNA: TGCGCCAGCAGCGCGGGACTGGGCGGGGGTGAGACCCAGTACTTC. Translation: CASSAGLGGGETQYF.